Listed here is a single T cell receptor (beta chain). This was a deep-level run. TCRdb's table, derived via immunoSEQ multiplex PCR, lists solely in-frame clones and lacks some. The sample holds around 700,000 clones, over 65% seen once. The sample comes from a study of shared clonotypes between healthy human individuals. Trimming shortened V by 2 bases and J by 4 bases, and 8 bases separated the two germline ends. The CDR3 totals 13 residues. Germline loops: CDR1 SGHNT, CDR2 YYREEE (reference sequence). The chain recombines TRBV5-4 with TRBJ2-3; D is uncertain. The TCR comes from a woman in her 30s in good health. The sample was memory CD4+ T cells sorted from blood. Subset meaning: CD45RA-negative fraction. CDR3 protein: CASSFVPSDTQYF. For the CDR3, the DNA is TGTGCCAGCAGCTTCGTACCCTCAGATACGCAGTATTTT.